What follows are 17 T cell receptor beta chains derived from one specimen sequenced in a study of response to subunit inactivated influenza vaccine. Via MiXCR, TCRdb re-called the RT-PCR reads, giving one row per CDR3 protein. The profile shows roughly 650,000 distinct CDR3 sequences, 14% of them singletons. Sequencing used PBMCs from blood, obtained about 14 days before vaccination. The source of these receptors is a man aged 50-60 years who received an inactivated influenza vaccine.

This clonotype was seen a handful of times. The chain links TRBV12-3 or TRBV12-4 to TRBJ2-7; 7 positions agree with TRBD2. V gave up 4 bases and J gave up 3 bases; unmatched junction bases: 6. CDR3 length: 14 amino acids. DNA of the CDR3: TGTGCCAGCAGTTCTGGGGGGGGGATCTACGAGCAGTACTTC. As protein: CASSSGGGIYEQYF.

This clonotype occurred a few times. CDR3 in DNA: TGTGCCAGCAGAATCCTAGCGGGAGGCCAAGGAGATACGCAGTATTTT. It translates to CASRILAGGQGDTQYF. The chain couples TRBV27 to TRBJ2-3; 11 bases are shared with TRBD2. V shed 6 bases, J shed 5 bases, and the junction held 10 bases outside the gene matches. This CDR3 is 16 amino acids long. The V gene's germline CDR1 is MNHEY and CDR2 SMNVEV (reference sequence).

The V call is TRBV6-4, the J call TRBJ2-1; D perhaps matches TRBD2 (5 bases). Germline CDR1 is MRHNA and CDR2 is SNTAGT. The CDR3 totals 16 residues. Trimming removed 4 bases at V and 8 bases at J, with 21 bases between. CDR3: CASSVSGYNTGDEQFF. The DNA of the CDR3 is TGTGCCAGCAGTGTATCTGGCTACAATACCGGGGATGAGCAGTTCTTC.

This clonotype has at least ten counts. The chain uses TRBV5-1 and TRBJ1-1; 7 bases align to TRBD1. This CDR3 contains 13 residues. J lost 7 bases, V lost 0 bases, and 3 bases had no gene match. Germline V gene lookup returns CDR1 SGHRS and CDR2 YFSETQ. In DNA, the CDR3 is TGCGCCAGCAGCTTGGGACAGGGAGGTGAAGCTTTCTTT. It is translated as CASSLGQGGEAFF.

The V gene is TRBV12-2, the J gene TRBJ2-3. TRBV12-2 is a known pseudogene. CDR3 length equals 15 residues. The CDR3, as DNA: TGTGCAAGTCGCTTAGACTGCTTGGGCACAGATACGCAGTATTTT. It translates to CASRLDCLGTDTQYF.

This clonotype showed up just a few times. The CDR3 DNA reads as TGCAGTGCTAGACCGGGACTAGCGGGGAGCTCCTACGAGCAGTACTTC. Translating gives CSARPGLAGSSYEQYF. The gene calls are TRBV20-1 and TRBJ2-7, with TRBD2 matching over 13 bases. V was pared by 2 bases and J by 0 bases, with 4 bases of the junction left unmatched. Germline V gene sequence: CDR1 DFQATT, CDR2 SNEGSKA (reference sequence). CDR3 size: 16 residues.

Only a few counts were recorded for this clonotype. The chain recombines TRBV29-1 with TRBJ2-1; 7 bases match TRBD2. V lost 6 bases and J lost 7; bases outside the gene matches: 9. The CDR3 extends over 13 amino acids. Germline V gives CDR1 SQVTM, CDR2 ANQGSEA. CDR3 sequence reads: CSVRTAGRNEQFF. The CDR3 DNA sequence: TGCAGCGTCCGCACAGCGGGGAGGAATGAGCAGTTCTTC.

This chain joins TRBV12-3 or TRBV12-4 and TRBJ1-5; D may be TRBD1 (6 bases). This CDR3 region has 14 residues. The V end lost 5 bases, the J end lost 4 bases, and 12 bases lay between the germline ends. The CDR3 loop reads CASSPYRVNQPQHF. The CDR3, as DNA: TGTGCCAGCAGTCCTTACAGGGTTAATCAGCCCCAGCATTTT.

The chain combines TRBV7-6 with TRBJ2-7; 10 bases agree with TRBD1. Germline trimming cut 5 bases from V and 0 bases from J; bases unmatched to any gene: 7. CDR3 length: 16 residues. Germline V gene lookup returns CDR1 SGHVS and CDR2 FNYEAQ. CDR3 DNA: TGTGCCAGCAGCCCACTGGGACAGGGGCTCTCCTACGAGCAGTACTTC. Protein product: CASSPLGQGLSYEQYF. The full variable domain, in which reference TRBV7-6 and TRBJ2-7 provide the parts outside the CDR3, is GAGVSQSPRYKVTKRGQDVALRCDPISGHVSLYWYRQALGQGPEFLTYFNYEAQQDKSGLPNDRFSAERPEGSISTLTIQRTEQRDSAMYRCASSPLGQGLSYEQYFGPGTRLTVT.

V is TRBV20-1 and J is TRBJ1-1; the match to TRBD1 covers 8 bases. Trimming removed 1 base from V and 8 bases from J; junction bases left unmatched: 3. This CDR3 contains 12 residues. Germline loops: CDR1 DFQATT, CDR2 SNEGSKA (reference sequence). The CDR3 is CSARVAGGEAFF. The CDR3 bases are TGCAGTGCTAGAGTAGCAGGGGGCGAAGCTTTCTTT.

The rearrangement joins TRBV6-4 to TRBJ2-2, with D perhaps matching TRBD2 (6 bases). Germline loops: CDR1 MRHNA, CDR2 SNTAGT. The CDR3 runs to 15 residues. The V end lost 4 bases, the J end lost 1 base, and 10 bases lay between the germline ends. CDR3 protein: CASSVEGWNTGELFF. The CDR3 DNA reads TGTGCCAGCAGTGTGGAGGGGTGGAACACCGGGGAGCTGTTTTTT.

This clonotype turned up a few times. J is TRBJ1-1 and V is TRBV14; D is possibly TRBD1 (5 bases). The germline V gene has CDR1 SGHDN and CDR2 FVKESK. The germline V and J ends were trimmed by 6 bases and 0 bases, with 11 bases remaining between them. The CDR3 is 14 residues long. DNA for the CDR3: TGTGCCAGCAGTTTCCAGGGAGTGAACACTGAAGCTTTCTTT. Protein: CASSFQGVNTEAFF. The variable domain in full, with the rest retrieved from reference TRBV14 and TRBJ1-1, is EAGVTQFPSHSVIEKGQTVTLRCDPISGHDNLYWYRRVMGKEIKFLLHFVKESKQDESGMPNNRFLAERTGGTYSTLKVQPAELEDSGVYFCASSFQGVNTEAFFGQGTRLTVV.

This clonotype was counted between two and nine times. The chain links TRBV5-1 to TRBJ1-1; 8 bases fit TRBD1. The junction had 5 bases not matched to a gene; V was cut back by 0 bases and J by 1 base. The CDR3 runs to 16 residues. CDR1 SGHRS and CDR2 YFSETQ come from the germline V gene. The CDR3, as DNA: TGCGCCAGCAGCTTGGCCCAGGGGGCGCAGAACACTGAAGCTTTCTTT. Its protein product is CASSLAQGAQNTEAFF.

CDR3 DNA: TGTGCCAGCAATGGGGCTAGCGGCAGCACAGATACGCAGTATTTT. Protein: CASNGASGSTDTQYF. V is TRBV28 and J is TRBJ2-3, with 7 bases identical to TRBD2. Germline trimming cut 7 bases from V and 0 bases from J; bases unmatched to any gene: 7. The germline gives CDR1 MDHEN, CDR2 SYDVKM. This CDR3 has 15 amino acids.

V usage is TRBV20-1 and J usage is TRBJ2-1; weak D call: TRBD1 (5 bases). The CDR3 is 13 residues long. Trimming stripped 6 bases from V and 9 bases from J, with 18 bases between. Germline CDR1 is DFQATT and CDR2 is SNEGSKA (reference sequence). The CDR3 is CSARVWYASEQFF. The DNA of the CDR3 is TGCAGTGCCAGGGTCTGGTACGCGAGTGAGCAGTTCTTC.

This clonotype was seen a handful of times. This rearrangement joins TRBV4-2 to TRBJ2-7; 8 nucleotides align to TRBD1. V was pared by 3 bases and J by 6 bases, with 19 bases of the junction left unmatched. Germline V CDR1 and CDR2: LGHNA, YNFKEQ. CDR3 length equals 18 residues. In DNA, the CDR3 is TGTGCCAGCAGCCAGGCCTTGATGCAGGACAGGGTGATATTCGAGCAGTACTTC. Residues: CASSQALMQDRVIFEQYF.

The chain couples TRBV20-1 to TRBJ2-7, with D tentatively TRBD1 (6 bases). Trimming took 2 bases from V and 5 from J, leaving 10 bases between them. This CDR3 has 12 residues. Germline V gives CDR1 DFQATT, CDR2 SNEGSKA (reference sequence). CDR3 sequence: CSARRGIDEQYF. The CDR3, as DNA: TGCAGTGCTAGAAGGGGGATCGACGAGCAGTACTTC.